Below, one TCR beta chain is given with its context. With random hexamers, roughly 0.45 to 1 ug RNA was reverse transcribed. One entry per CDR3 protein results from TCRdb running MiXCR on the immunoSEQ multiplex PCR reads. The data contain about 210,000 distinct CDR3 sequences, about 95% of them singletons. This record belongs to a study of CD8 T cells in Susac syndrome. Deletions cut 0 bases from V and 7 bases from J, with 13 bases between. The CDR3 contains 14 residues. CDR1 LGHDT and CDR2 YNNKEL come from the germline V gene (reference sequence). This chain connects TRBV3-1 to TRBJ2-7; D may be TRBD1 (5 bases). This sequence originates from a human donor with Susac syndrome. Input material: CD4+ T cells from PBMCs. CDR3 amino acids: CASSQDFRTQEQYF. CDR3 DNA sequence: TGTGCCAGCAGCCAAGATTTCAGGACACAGGAGCAGTACTTC.